A selection of T cell receptor beta chains follows, all from one sample in a study of shared T cell receptors in the human thymus. Libraries were prepared by immunoSEQ multiplex PCR; TCRdb keeps only in-frame clonotypes and omits some of them. The profile covers about 500,000 clones, with 75% to 80% appearing a single time and less than 0.015% taken by the ten largest. The sample was also linked to a second study, of human thymus T cells.

Sample: thymocytes. All receptors come from a boy younger than two with a congenital heart defect. CDR3s include the opening cysteine and the closing phenylalanine or tryptophan. Each record gives: D gene, J gene, CDR3 length, V gene, clone size, CDR3 DNA, CDR3 protein. The D gene is left open where the match is weak. Clone size is given for some rows only: seen once, a few or many times, or a class if the clone is expanded.

D gene: -
J gene: TRBJ1-4
CDR3 length: 15
V gene: TRBV2
clone size: -
CDR3 DNA: TGTGCCAGCAGTGAAGACAACAGGTCTAGGGAAAAACTGTTTTTT
CDR3 protein: CASSEDNRSREKLFF

D gene: -
J gene: TRBJ2-7
CDR3 length: 17
V gene: TRBV12-5
clone size: -
CDR3 DNA: TGTGCTAGTGGTTTCGAAACAGAACTGGACAGTACCTACGAGCAGTACTTC
CDR3 protein: CASGFETELDSTYEQYF

D gene: -
J gene: TRBJ2-5
CDR3 length: 13
V gene: TRBV7-2
clone size: -
CDR3 DNA: TGTGCCAGCAGCCTTTTGTACCAAGAGACCCAGTACTTC
CDR3 protein: CASSLLYQETQYF

D gene: TRBD1
J gene: TRBJ2-1
CDR3 length: 14
V gene: TRBV6-1
clone size: -
CDR3 DNA: TGTGCCAGCAGCAGGGGACAGGGCCACAATGAGCAGTTCTTC
CDR3 protein: CASSRGQGHNEQFF

D gene: -
J gene: TRBJ2-3
CDR3 length: 14
V gene: TRBV6-6
clone size: -
CDR3 DNA: TGTGCCAGCAGTTACGAACCGGGAATAGATACGCAGTATTTT
CDR3 protein: CASSYEPGIDTQYF

D gene: -
J gene: TRBJ1-5
CDR3 length: 18
V gene: TRBV2
clone size: -
CDR3 DNA: TGTGCCAGCAGTGCCGCCGTTAGGGGGACGAGTCGCAATCAGCCCCAGCATTTT
CDR3 protein: CASSAAVRGTSRNQPQHF

D gene: TRBD1
J gene: TRBJ1-3
CDR3 length: 18
V gene: TRBV19
clone size: -
CDR3 DNA: TGTGCCAGTACCGACTCGGGACAGGGGGATCGCTCTGGAAACACCATATATTTT
CDR3 protein: CASTDSGQGDRSGNTIYF

D gene: -
J gene: TRBJ2-5
CDR3 length: 17
V gene: TRBV19
clone size: -
CDR3 DNA: TGTGCCAGTAGTATAGATCGAGGTAGTCCCGCGAAGGAGACCCAGTACTTC
CDR3 protein: CASSIDRGSPAKETQYF

D gene: -
J gene: TRBJ1-5
CDR3 length: 15
V gene: TRBV11-2
clone size: -
CDR3 DNA: TGTGCCAGCAGCTTAGACAGGGTTAGCAATCAGCCCCAGCATTTT
CDR3 protein: CASSLDRVSNQPQHF

D gene: TRBD2
J gene: TRBJ2-6
CDR3 length: 22
V gene: TRBV7-8
clone size: few
CDR3 DNA: TGTGCCAGCAGCTTACCGGACTGGGCTAGCGGGAGGGGGCTAAGTGGGGCCAACGTCCTGACTTTC
CDR3 protein: CASSLPDWASGRGLSGANVLTF

D gene: TRBD2
J gene: TRBJ2-3
CDR3 length: 13
V gene: TRBV7-2
clone size: -
CDR3 DNA: TGTGCCAACGGGAGGGTGATCACAGATACGCAGTATTTT
CDR3 protein: CANGRVITDTQYF

D gene: TRBD2
J gene: TRBJ2-3
CDR3 length: 16
V gene: TRBV14
clone size: -
CDR3 DNA: TGTGCCAGCAGCCACGGGACTAGCGGGTCCTTTGATACGCAGTATTTT
CDR3 protein: CASSHGTSGSFDTQYF

D gene: TRBD1
J gene: TRBJ2-7
CDR3 length: 14
V gene: TRBV28
clone size: -
CDR3 DNA: TGTGCCAGCACTCACGGACAGGGTCGCTACGAGCAGTACTTC
CDR3 protein: CASTHGQGRYEQYF

D gene: TRBD1
J gene: TRBJ1-1
CDR3 length: 16
V gene: TRBV4-3
clone size: -
CDR3 DNA: TGCGCCAGCAGCCCCCCGTTGGGGACAGGGAGCACTGAAGCTTTCTTT
CDR3 protein: CASSPPLGTGSTEAFF

D gene: -
J gene: TRBJ2-3
CDR3 length: 15
V gene: TRBV7-7
clone size: -
CDR3 DNA: TGTGCTAGCAGCTTAAGAACAGCTGGGTCCGATACGCAGTATTTT
CDR3 protein: CASSLRTAGSDTQYF

D gene: TRBD2
J gene: TRBJ2-7
CDR3 length: 16
V gene: TRBV28
clone size: few
CDR3 DNA: TGTGCCAGCCTGGGGCGGGAGGCTTCCCGGCAACACGAGCAGTACTTC
CDR3 protein: CASLGREASRQHEQYF

D gene: TRBD2
J gene: TRBJ2-1
CDR3 length: 18
V gene: TRBV4-1
clone size: -
CDR3 DNA: TGCGCCAGCAGCCAAGTCGCCGGGGCTAGCGGGAGAAAGGGTGAGCAGTTCTTC
CDR3 protein: CASSQVAGASGRKGEQFF

D gene: TRBD2
J gene: TRBJ2-7
CDR3 length: 17
V gene: TRBV14
clone size: -
CDR3 DNA: TGTGCCAGCAGCCAACCAGACCTAGCGGGGGACTTCGGCGAGCAGTACTTC
CDR3 protein: CASSQPDLAGDFGEQYF

D gene: TRBD1
J gene: TRBJ1-2
CDR3 length: 17
V gene: TRBV10-3
clone size: once
CDR3 DNA: TGTGCCACCGAGGAGTTCCGGGACAGGGGAGGCCCCTATGGCTACACCTTC
CDR3 protein: CATEEFRDRGGPYGYTF

D gene: TRBD1
J gene: TRBJ1-2
CDR3 length: 13
V gene: TRBV29-1
clone size: -
CDR3 DNA: TGCAGCGTGCCCGACAGGGGGCCTGGTGGCTACACCTTC
CDR3 protein: CSVPDRGPGGYTF

D gene: -
J gene: TRBJ2-3
CDR3 length: 11
V gene: TRBV20-1
clone size: -
CDR3 DNA: TGCAGTGCCCGCGAGGAGATCGCGCAGTATTTT
CDR3 protein: CSAREEIAQYF

D gene: -
J gene: TRBJ2-5
CDR3 length: 15
V gene: TRBV28
clone size: -
CDR3 DNA: TGTGCCAGCAGTTTATTAAAACAGGCGGAAGAGACCCAGTACTTC
CDR3 protein: CASSLLKQAEETQYF

D gene: TRBD2
J gene: TRBJ2-7
CDR3 length: 15
V gene: TRBV4-2
clone size: few
CDR3 DNA: TGTGCCAGCAGCCTCCCACTAGCGGGAGAAAACGAGCAGTACTTC
CDR3 protein: CASSLPLAGENEQYF

D gene: TRBD2
J gene: TRBJ2-1
CDR3 length: 16
V gene: TRBV12-5
clone size: -
CDR3 DNA: TGTGCTAGTGGTTCGGGACTAGCGGGTATTGTGAATGAGCAGTTCTTC
CDR3 protein: CASGSGLAGIVNEQFF

D gene: -
J gene: TRBJ2-7
CDR3 length: 14
V gene: TRBV6-5
clone size: -
CDR3 DNA: TGTGCCAGCAGTATCAGACACCCCACCTACGAGCAGTACTTC
CDR3 protein: CASSIRHPTYEQYF

D gene: -
J gene: TRBJ1-2
CDR3 length: 13
V gene: TRBV7-9
clone size: -
CDR3 DNA: TGTGCCAGCAGCTTACGGCCCCGGGATGGCTACACCTTC
CDR3 protein: CASSLRPRDGYTF

D gene: -
J gene: TRBJ1-5
CDR3 length: 15
V gene: TRBV28
clone size: -
CDR3 DNA: TGTGCCAGCAGTAAGGGGAAGGTTGGCAATCAGCCCCAGCATTTT
CDR3 protein: CASSKGKVGNQPQHF

D gene: -
J gene: TRBJ2-7
CDR3 length: 16
V gene: TRBV15
clone size: -
CDR3 DNA: TGTGCCACCAGCACAGCCCGAACAGGGAATTCCTACGAGCAGTACTTC
CDR3 protein: CATSTARTGNSYEQYF

D gene: -
J gene: TRBJ1-6
CDR3 length: 19
V gene: TRBV30
clone size: -
CDR3 DNA: TGTGCCTGGAGTGTCCGGCTTGACGCCAAGGGGGAGAATAATTCACCCCTCCACTTT
CDR3 protein: CAWSVRLDAKGENNSPLHF

D gene: -
J gene: TRBJ1-2
CDR3 length: 14
V gene: TRBV6-5
clone size: -
CDR3 DNA: TGTGCCAGCAGAACGACAGCTAACGCATATGGCTACACCTTC
CDR3 protein: CASRTTANAYGYTF

D gene: TRBD1
J gene: TRBJ1-2
CDR3 length: 17
V gene: TRBV7-2
clone size: -
CDR3 DNA: TGTGCCAGCAGCTTAGAAGAGAGGGGGCTAAGGAGCTATGGCTACACCTTC
CDR3 protein: CASSLEERGLRSYGYTF

D gene: -
J gene: TRBJ2-2
CDR3 length: 14
V gene: TRBV11-3
clone size: -
CDR3 DNA: TGTGCCAGCAGCTTTCGAGCGAACACCGGGGAGCTGTTTTTT
CDR3 protein: CASSFRANTGELFF

D gene: TRBD2
J gene: TRBJ2-1
CDR3 length: 15
V gene: TRBV28
clone size: -
CDR3 DNA: TGTGCCAGCGGCCCGGGACTAGCGGCCTACAATGAGCAGTTCTTC
CDR3 protein: CASGPGLAAYNEQFF

D gene: TRBD2
J gene: TRBJ2-5
CDR3 length: 19
V gene: TRBV4-3
clone size: -
CDR3 DNA: TGCGCCAGCAGCCAAGTCGGGACTAGCGGGAGCAGGGCACAAGAGACCCAGTACTTC
CDR3 protein: CASSQVGTSGSRAQETQYF

D gene: -
J gene: TRBJ1-5
CDR3 length: 16
V gene: TRBV19
clone size: -
CDR3 DNA: TGTGCCAGTAGTGCCGTACAGGGCGTGGAGGATCAGCCCCAGCATTTT
CDR3 protein: CASSAVQGVEDQPQHF

D gene: TRBD1
J gene: TRBJ1-2
CDR3 length: 15
V gene: TRBV29-1
clone size: -
CDR3 DNA: TGCAGCGTTGAGCCGACGACAGGGTTGGACTATGGCTACACCTTC
CDR3 protein: CSVEPTTGLDYGYTF

D gene: -
J gene: TRBJ2-7
CDR3 length: 11
V gene: TRBV20-1
clone size: -
CDR3 DNA: TGCAGTGCCCACCGGGAGTCCGAGCAGTACTTC
CDR3 protein: CSAHRESEQYF

D gene: -
J gene: TRBJ2-7
CDR3 length: 15
V gene: TRBV4-2
clone size: few
CDR3 DNA: TGTGCCAGCAGCCACAGCGGGTCCGCCTCCTACGAGCAGTACTTC
CDR3 protein: CASSHSGSASYEQYF

D gene: TRBD2
J gene: TRBJ2-3
CDR3 length: 15
V gene: TRBV5-4
clone size: few
CDR3 DNA: TGTGCCAGCAGCTTGGGGAGCGGGGCCACAGATACGCAGTATTTT
CDR3 protein: CASSLGSGATDTQYF

D gene: TRBD1
J gene: TRBJ2-7
CDR3 length: 19
V gene: TRBV5-6
clone size: few
CDR3 DNA: TGTGCCAGCAGCTTCACCGGGACAGGCCTCGGTTTGGGCTCCTACGAGCAGTACTTC
CDR3 protein: CASSFTGTGLGLGSYEQYF

D gene: -
J gene: TRBJ2-7
CDR3 length: 16
V gene: TRBV4-3
clone size: -
CDR3 DNA: TGCGCCAGCAGCCAAGAGTGCCCGGGAGCCCCTTGCGAGCAGTACTTC
CDR3 protein: CASSQECPGAPCEQYF

D gene: -
J gene: TRBJ1-2
CDR3 length: 16
V gene: TRBV27
clone size: -
CDR3 DNA: TGTGCCAGCAGTTCGGCCTGGGCCTGCACAGGGTGTGGCTACACCTTC
CDR3 protein: CASSSAWACTGCGYTF

D gene: TRBD1
J gene: TRBJ2-5
CDR3 length: 15
V gene: TRBV6-5
clone size: -
CDR3 DNA: TGTGCCAGCCAGGGGACAGGGGGGGCCCCAGAGACCCAGTACTTC
CDR3 protein: CASQGTGGAPETQYF

D gene: TRBD1
J gene: TRBJ2-5
CDR3 length: 15
V gene: TRBV2
clone size: -
CDR3 DNA: TGTGCCAGCAGCCAAGGGGGTGCAGGGGGAGAGACCCAGTACTTC
CDR3 protein: CASSQGGAGGETQYF

D gene: TRBD1
J gene: TRBJ2-6
CDR3 length: 18
V gene: TRBV7-9
clone size: -
CDR3 DNA: TGTGCCAGCAGCCCGGGGACAGGAAAAAACTCTGGGGCCAACGTCCTGACTTTC
CDR3 protein: CASSPGTGKNSGANVLTF

D gene: TRBD2
J gene: TRBJ2-1
CDR3 length: 17
V gene: TRBV7-2
clone size: -
CDR3 DNA: TGTGCCAGCAGCACCCTACTAGCGCCAAAGTCCTACAATGAGCAGTTCTTC
CDR3 protein: CASSTLLAPKSYNEQFF

D gene: TRBD2
J gene: TRBJ2-7
CDR3 length: 15
V gene: TRBV11-1
clone size: -
CDR3 DNA: TGTGCCAGCAGCTCGCGGACTAGCGGGAGGTACGAGCAGTACTTC
CDR3 protein: CASSSRTSGRYEQYF

D gene: TRBD2
J gene: TRBJ2-7
CDR3 length: 16
V gene: TRBV11-2
clone size: -
CDR3 DNA: TGTGCCAGCAGCTCGCCTAGCGGGAGGCCCTCCTACGAGCAGTACTTC
CDR3 protein: CASSSPSGRPSYEQYF

D gene: -
J gene: TRBJ2-1
CDR3 length: 15
V gene: TRBV7-8
clone size: -
CDR3 DNA: TGTGCCAGCAGAGCAGGGGCTAGCTCCTACAATGAGCAGTTCTTC
CDR3 protein: CASRAGASSYNEQFF

D gene: TRBD1
J gene: TRBJ2-5
CDR3 length: 15
V gene: TRBV27
clone size: -
CDR3 DNA: TGTGCCAGCAGCCGCCCAGGGGGCCCCCAAGAGACCCAGTACTTC
CDR3 protein: CASSRPGGPQETQYF

D gene: -
J gene: TRBJ2-5
CDR3 length: 12
V gene: TRBV12-5
clone size: -
CDR3 DNA: TGTGCTAGTGGAAACGAACTAGAGACCCAGTACTTC
CDR3 protein: CASGNELETQYF

D gene: TRBD1
J gene: TRBJ2-7
CDR3 length: 16
V gene: TRBV4-3
clone size: -
CDR3 DNA: TGCGCCAGCAGCCAAGATGTTTTCAACTCCAGGGGGGAGCAGTACTTC
CDR3 protein: CASSQDVFNSRGEQYF

D gene: -
J gene: TRBJ1-2
CDR3 length: 14
V gene: TRBV28
clone size: once
CDR3 DNA: TGTGCCAGCAGTTTTGGGCAGCGGAACTATGGCTACACCTTC
CDR3 protein: CASSFGQRNYGYTF

D gene: -
J gene: TRBJ2-1
CDR3 length: 15
V gene: TRBV12-5
clone size: -
CDR3 DNA: TGTGCTAGTGGTTCCGGGAGAGGCCCCTACAATGAGCAGTTCTTC
CDR3 protein: CASGSGRGPYNEQFF